This TCR beta chain was recovered during a study of T cells in Graves' hyperthyroidism and ophthalmopathy. Study-wide points: Before onset, by a median of around 6.1 months, the model predicted ophthalmopathy. A model using 13 V-J features told ophthalmopathy apart from stable hyperthyroidism.

Germline values: CDR1 KGHSH, CDR2 LQKENI. Trimming shortened V by 3 bases and J by 5 bases, and 10 bases separated the two germline ends. CDR3 length equals 13 residues. Over 18 months, lack of ophthalmopathy progression marked Graves' hyperthyroidism as stable. This clonotype has at least ten counts. Its antigen is not identified. The TCR beta CDR3 regions underwent amplification using RNA transcripts as the source. When the TCR CDR3 underwent first-round RT-PCR, the HTBI primer set was used. Using its own MiXCR run on the multiplex PCR reads, TCRdb lists one record per CDR3 protein. The sample has around 450,000 distinct CDR3 sequences; roughly an eighth are singletons.

The TCR comes from a woman between 18 and 30 years old with Graves' hyperthyroidism. The sample was blood. The V call is TRBV18, the J call TRBJ1-2; weak D call: TRBD1 (5 bases). The CDR3 sequence: CASSPQGLYGYTF. In DNA, the CDR3 is TGTGCCAGCTCACCGCAGGGTCTGTATGGCTACACCTTC.